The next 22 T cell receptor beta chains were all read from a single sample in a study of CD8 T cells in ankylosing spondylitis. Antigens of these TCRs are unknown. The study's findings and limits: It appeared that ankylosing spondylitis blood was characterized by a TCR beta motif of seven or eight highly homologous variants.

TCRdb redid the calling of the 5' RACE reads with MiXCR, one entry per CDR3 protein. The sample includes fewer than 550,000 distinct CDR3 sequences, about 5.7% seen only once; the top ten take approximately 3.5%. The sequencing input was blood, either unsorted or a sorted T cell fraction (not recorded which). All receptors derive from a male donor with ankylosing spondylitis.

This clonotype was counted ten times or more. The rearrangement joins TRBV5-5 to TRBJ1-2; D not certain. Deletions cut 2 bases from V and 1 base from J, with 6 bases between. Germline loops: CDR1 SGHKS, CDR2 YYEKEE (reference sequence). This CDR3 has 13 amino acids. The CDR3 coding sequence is TGTGCCAGCAGCTTATCACATAACTATGGCTACACCTTC. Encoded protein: CASSLSHNYGYTF.

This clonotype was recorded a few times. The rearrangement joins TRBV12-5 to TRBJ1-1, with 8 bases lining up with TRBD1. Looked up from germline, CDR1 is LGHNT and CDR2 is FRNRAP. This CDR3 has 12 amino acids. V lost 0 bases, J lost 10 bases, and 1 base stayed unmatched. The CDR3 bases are TGTGCTAGTGGTTTGGTGGACAGGGCAGCTTTCTTT. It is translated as CASGLVDRAAFF.

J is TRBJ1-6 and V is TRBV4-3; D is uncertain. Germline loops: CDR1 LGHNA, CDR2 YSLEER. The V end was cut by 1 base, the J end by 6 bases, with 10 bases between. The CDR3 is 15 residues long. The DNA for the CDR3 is TGCGCCAGCAGCCAAGGAGCTACAGTTAATTCACCCCTCCACTTT. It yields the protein CASSQGATVNSPLHF.

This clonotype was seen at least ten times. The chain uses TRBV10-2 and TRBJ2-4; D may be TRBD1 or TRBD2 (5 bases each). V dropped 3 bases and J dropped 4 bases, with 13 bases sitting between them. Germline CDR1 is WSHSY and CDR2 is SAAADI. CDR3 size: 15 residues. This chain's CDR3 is CASSETGTTKNIQYF. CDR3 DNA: TGCGCCAGCAGTGAAACCGGGACCACAAAAAACATTCAGTACTTC.

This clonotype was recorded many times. DNA of the CDR3: TGTGCCAGCAGCTTAATGGACGCTCGTGAAGTGGCTTTCTTT. This gives the protein CASSLMDAREVAFF. The V gene is TRBV7-9, the J gene TRBJ1-1, with D hard to call. The V end was cut by 2 bases, the J end by 11 bases, with 18 bases between. The CDR3 has 14 amino acids. The germline V gene encodes CDR1 SEHNR and CDR2 FQNEAQ (reference sequence).

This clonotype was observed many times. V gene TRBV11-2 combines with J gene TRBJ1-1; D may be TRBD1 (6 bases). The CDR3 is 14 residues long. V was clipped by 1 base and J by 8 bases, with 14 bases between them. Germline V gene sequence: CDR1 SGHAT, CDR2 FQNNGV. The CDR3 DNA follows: TGTGCCAGCAGCTTAGTAGCGGGGGGCGGGGAAGCTTTCTTT. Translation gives CASSLVAGGGEAFF.

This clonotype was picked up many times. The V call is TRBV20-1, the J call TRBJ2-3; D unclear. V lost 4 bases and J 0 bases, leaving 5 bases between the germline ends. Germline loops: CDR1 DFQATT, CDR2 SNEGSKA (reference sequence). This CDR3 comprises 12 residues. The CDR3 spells CSATTSTDTQYF. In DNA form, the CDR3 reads TGCAGTGCTACTACTAGCACAGATACGCAGTATTTT.

DNA for the CDR3: TGCGCCAGCAGCTTAAGTGAGGGACTAGCGAGGAAAAACATTCAGTACTTC. The encoded protein is CASSLSEGLARKNIQYF. The rearrangement uses TRBV5-1 and TRBJ2-4; 10 bases are a match to TRBD2. The ends lost 2 bases at V and 4 bases at J; junction bases unmatched: 9. CDR1 and CDR2 from the germline V gene are SGHRS and YFSETQ. CDR3 length equals 17 residues.

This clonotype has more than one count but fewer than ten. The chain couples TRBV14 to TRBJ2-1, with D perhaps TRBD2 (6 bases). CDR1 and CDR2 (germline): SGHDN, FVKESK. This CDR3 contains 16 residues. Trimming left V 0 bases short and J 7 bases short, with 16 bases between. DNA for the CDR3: TGTGCCAGCAGCCAAGAGACCCGACGGCGGGGAAATGAGCAGTTCTTC. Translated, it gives CASSQETRRRGNEQFF.

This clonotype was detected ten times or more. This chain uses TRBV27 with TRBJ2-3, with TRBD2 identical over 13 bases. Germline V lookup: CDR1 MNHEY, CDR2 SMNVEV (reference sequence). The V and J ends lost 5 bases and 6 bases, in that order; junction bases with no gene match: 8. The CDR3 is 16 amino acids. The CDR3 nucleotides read TGTGCCAGCAGTGTGGGGACTAGCGGGGTCCCGGATACGCAGTATTTT. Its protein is CASSVGTSGVPDTQYF.

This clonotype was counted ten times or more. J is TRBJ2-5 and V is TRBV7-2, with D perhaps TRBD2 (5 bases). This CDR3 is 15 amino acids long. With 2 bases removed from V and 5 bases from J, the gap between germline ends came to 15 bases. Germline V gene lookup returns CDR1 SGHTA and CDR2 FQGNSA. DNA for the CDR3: TGTGCCAGCAGCTTATCTCGGGAATCTTGGGAGACCCAGTACTTC. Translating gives CASSLSRESWETQYF.

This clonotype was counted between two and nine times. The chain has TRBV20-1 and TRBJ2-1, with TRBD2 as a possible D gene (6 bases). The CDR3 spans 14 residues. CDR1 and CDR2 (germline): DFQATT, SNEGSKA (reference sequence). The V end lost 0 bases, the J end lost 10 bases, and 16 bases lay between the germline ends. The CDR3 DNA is TGCAGTGCTAGAGAAACCCTCCCGGGGAGGGAGCAGTTCTTC. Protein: CSARETLPGREQFF.

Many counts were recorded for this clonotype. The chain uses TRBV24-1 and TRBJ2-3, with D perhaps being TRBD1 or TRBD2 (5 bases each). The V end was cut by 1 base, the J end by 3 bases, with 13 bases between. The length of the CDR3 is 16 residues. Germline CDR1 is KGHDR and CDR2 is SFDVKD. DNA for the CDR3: TGTGCCACCAGTGATTTTGGGGGATGGTTGACAGATACGCAGTATTTT. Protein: CATSDFGGWLTDTQYF.

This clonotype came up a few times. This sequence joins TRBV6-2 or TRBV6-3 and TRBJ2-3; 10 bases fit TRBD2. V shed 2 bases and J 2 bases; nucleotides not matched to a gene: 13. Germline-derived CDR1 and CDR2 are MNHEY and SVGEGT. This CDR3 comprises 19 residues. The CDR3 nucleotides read TGTGCCAGCAGTTACGTGAGCGGGAGGGGGGCCAGGGTCACAGATACGCAGTATTTT. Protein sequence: CASSYVSGRGARVTDTQYF.

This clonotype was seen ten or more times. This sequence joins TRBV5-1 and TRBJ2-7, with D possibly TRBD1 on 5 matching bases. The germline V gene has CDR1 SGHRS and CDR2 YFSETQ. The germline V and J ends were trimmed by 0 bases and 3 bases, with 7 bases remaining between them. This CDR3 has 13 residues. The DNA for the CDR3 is TGCGCCAGCAGCTTGGACAGGAACTACGAGCAGTACTTC. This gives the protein CASSLDRNYEQYF. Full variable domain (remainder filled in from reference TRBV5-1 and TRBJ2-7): KAGVTQTPRYLIKTRGQQVTLSCSPISGHRSVSWYQQTPGQGLQFLFEYFSETQRNKGNFPGRFSGRQFSNSRSEMNVSTLELGDSALYLCASSLDRNYEQYFGPGTRLTVT.

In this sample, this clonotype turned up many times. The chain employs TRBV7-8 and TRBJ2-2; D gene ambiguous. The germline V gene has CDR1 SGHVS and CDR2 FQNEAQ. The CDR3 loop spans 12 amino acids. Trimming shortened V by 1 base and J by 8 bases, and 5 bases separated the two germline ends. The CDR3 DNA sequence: TGTGCCAGCAGCTTAGAACAGGGGGAGCTGTTTTTT. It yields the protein CASSLEQGELFF.

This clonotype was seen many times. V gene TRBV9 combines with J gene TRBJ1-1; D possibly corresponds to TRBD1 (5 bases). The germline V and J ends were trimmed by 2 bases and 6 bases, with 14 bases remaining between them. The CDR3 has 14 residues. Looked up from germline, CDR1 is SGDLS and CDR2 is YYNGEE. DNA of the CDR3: TGTGCCAGCAGCGTGCTTCGGGGGGATTCTGAAGCTTTCTTT. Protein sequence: CASSVLRGDSEAFF.

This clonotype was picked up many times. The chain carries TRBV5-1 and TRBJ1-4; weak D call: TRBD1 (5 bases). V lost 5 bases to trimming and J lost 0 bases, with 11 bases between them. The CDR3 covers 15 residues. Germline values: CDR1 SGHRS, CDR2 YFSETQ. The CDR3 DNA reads TGCGCCAGCAGGAAGCAGGGTGCAACTAATGAAAAACTGTTTTTT. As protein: CASRKQGATNEKLFF.

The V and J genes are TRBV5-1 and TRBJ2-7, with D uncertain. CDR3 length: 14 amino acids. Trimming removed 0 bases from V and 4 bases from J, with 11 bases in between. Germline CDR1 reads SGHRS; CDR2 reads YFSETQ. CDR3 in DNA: TGCGCCAGCAGCTTGGTTGGGGTCGAGTACGAGCAGTACTTC. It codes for CASSLVGVEYEQYF.

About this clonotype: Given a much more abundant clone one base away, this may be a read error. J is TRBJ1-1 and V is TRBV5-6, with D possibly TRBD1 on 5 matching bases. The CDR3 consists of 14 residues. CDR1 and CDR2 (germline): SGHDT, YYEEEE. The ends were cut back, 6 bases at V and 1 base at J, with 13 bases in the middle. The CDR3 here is CASIPIGGNTEAFF. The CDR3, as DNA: TGTGCCAGCATCCCAATCGGGGGGAACACTGAAGCTTTCTTT.

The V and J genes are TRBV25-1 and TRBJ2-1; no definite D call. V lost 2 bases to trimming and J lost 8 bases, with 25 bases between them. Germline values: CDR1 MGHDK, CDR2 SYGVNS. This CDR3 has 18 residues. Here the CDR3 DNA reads TGTGCCAGCAGTGAAAGGTACTCTATCCCCCAGGCTAAATATGAGCAGTTCTTC. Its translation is CASSERYSIPQAKYEQFF.

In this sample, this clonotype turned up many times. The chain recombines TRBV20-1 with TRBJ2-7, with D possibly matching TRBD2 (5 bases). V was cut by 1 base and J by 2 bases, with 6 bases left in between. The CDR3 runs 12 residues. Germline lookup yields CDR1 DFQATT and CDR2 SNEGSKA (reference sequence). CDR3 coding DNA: TGCAGTGCTAGAGCCGGGACCTACGAGCAGTACTTC. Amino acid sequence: CSARAGTYEQYF.